A single sample gave rise to the 6 T cell receptor beta chains below, sequenced in a study of T cell changes during pregnancy in multiple sclerosis. This table comes from immunoSEQ multiplex PCR, and its TCRdb copy is limited to in-frame clones, with some not included. The sample yields 35,000 to 50,000 clones, about nine tenths seen once. The source was CD4+ T cells from peripheral blood mononuclear cells, collected after pregnancy. All receptors come from a female donor with multiple sclerosis, enrolled in a pregnancy study.

The gene calls are TRBV18 and TRBJ1-1; perhaps TRBD1 as D (5 bases). Trimming removed 5 bases from V and 1 base from J, with 8 bases in between. The CDR3 spans 13 residues. The V gene's germline CDR1 is KGHSH and CDR2 LQKENI. The DNA of the CDR3 is TGTGCCAGCTCAAGTGACAGGAACACTGAAGCTTTCTTT. Its translation is CASSSDRNTEAFF.

This clone was seen more than once but under ten times. The chain uses TRBV27 and TRBJ2-7; possibly TRBD1 for D (8 bases). The length of the CDR3 is 15 residues. V lost 4 bases, J lost 2 bases, and 15 bases lay in between. Per germline, CDR1 MNHEY and CDR2 SMNVEV (reference sequence). The CDR3 reads CASSSRTGRAYEQYF. CDR3 in DNA: TGTGCCAGCAGTTCCCGGACAGGGAGGGCCTACGAGCAGTACTTC.

The rearrangement uses TRBV19 and TRBJ1-1, with unresolved D. CDR3 length: 15 residues. The V gene's germline CDR1 is LNHDA and CDR2 SQIVND (reference sequence). The ends were cut back, 3 bases at V and 1 base at J, with 12 bases in the middle. CDR3 in amino acids: CASSIGYSKNTEAFF. In DNA, the CDR3 is TGTGCCAGTAGTATCGGTTACAGCAAGAACACTGAAGCTTTCTTT. Full variable domain (rest looked up from reference TRBV19 and TRBJ1-1): DGGITQSPKYLFRKEGQNVTLSCEQNLNHDAMYWYRQDPGQGLRLIYYSQIVNDFQKGDIAEGYSVSREKKESFPLTVTSAQKNPTAFYLCASSIGYSKNTEAFFGQGTRLTVV.

The rearrangement links TRBV9 to TRBJ2-5, with 8 bases aligning to TRBD1. The junction had 11 bases not matched to a gene; V was cut back by 3 bases and J by 4 bases. Germline lookup yields CDR1 SGDLS and CDR2 YYNGEE. CDR3 length: 16 amino acids. CDR3 protein: CASSAGTGSLRETQYF. DNA for the CDR3: TGTGCCAGCAGCGCGGGGACAGGCTCATTACGAGAGACCCAGTACTTC.

This sequence joins TRBV5-1 and TRBJ1-3; no clear D gene. Germline CDR1 SGHRS, CDR2 YFSETQ. CDR3 size: 15 residues. Trimming removed 0 bases from V and 4 bases from J, with 11 bases in between. CDR3 in amino acids: CASSLDTGGGNTIYF. The CDR3 DNA is TGCGCCAGCAGCTTGGACACGGGCGGGGGAAACACCATATATTTT.

This clone has just a few counts. This chain connects TRBV7-9 to TRBJ2-1; TRBD1 agrees at 7 bases. The V gene's germline CDR1 is SEHNR and CDR2 FQNEAQ (reference sequence). The trim removed 5 bases at V and 5 bases at J, leaving 12 bases unmatched. The CDR3 loop spans 16 amino acids. The CDR3 loop is CASSPGNRGHNNEQFF. DNA for the CDR3: TGTGCCAGCAGCCCGGGGAACAGGGGACACAACAATGAGCAGTTCTTC. The whole variable domain, filled in from reference TRBV7-9 and TRBJ2-1, reads DTGVSQNPRHKITKRGQNVTFRCDPISEHNRLYWYRQTLGQGPEFLTYFQNEAQLEKSRLLSDRFSAERPKGSFSTLEIQRTEQGDSAMYLCASSPGNRGHNNEQFFGPGTRLTVL.